This is a list of T cell receptor beta chains from one sample in a study of blood T cell repertoires in COVID-19. The method was immunoSEQ multiplex PCR; TCRdb's version includes in-frame clones alone and lacks a portion of them. The sample gives tens of thousands of clones, 70% to 90% of which show up once; more than 5.5% is in the top ten. Sequenced input: peripheral blood. All receptors derive from a woman of 80 years or more with acute or convalescent COVID-19. The CDR3 runs from the conserved cysteine through the conserved F or W. Each record gives: clone size, V gene, CDR3 length, D gene, J gene, CDR3 DNA, CDR3 protein. The D gene is left open where the match is weak. Expanded clones are given a class, and other clones once, few, many or no size at all.

>NA|TRBV9|15|NA|TRBJ2-6
TGTGCCAGCACTATTCGGAGCTCTGGGGCCAACGTCCTGACTTTC
CASTIRSSGANVLTF
>once|TRBV29-1|12|NA|TRBJ1-3
TGCAGCGTACAGGGTCCTGGAAACACCATATATTTT
CSVQGPGNTIYF
>NA|TRBV5-1|16|TRBD2|TRBJ2-7
TGCGCCAGCAGCTCCCTTCAGACTAGCGGTTCCTACGAGCAGTACTTC
CASSSLQTSGSYEQYF
>NA|TRBV9|13|NA|TRBJ1-2
TGTGCCAGCAGCGTAGTGGGGGGCTATGGCTACACCTTC
CASSVVGGYGYTF
>NA|TRBV3-1/TRBV3-2|19|TRBD2|TRBJ2-3
TGTGCCAGCAGCCAGTATTGGGCTAGCGGGAGGTTCGGCACAGATACGCAGTATTTT
CASSQYWASGRFGTDTQYF
>NA|TRBV19|15|NA|TRBJ2-3
TGTGCCAGTAGTATTTTGGCAGGGGATAAAGATACGCAGTATTTT
CASSILAGDKDTQYF
>NA|TRBV10-3|13|TRBD1|TRBJ2-5
TGTGCCATCAGTGCTGACAGGGGGGAGACCCAGTACTTC
CAISADRGETQYF
>NA|TRBV9|14|NA|TRBJ1-1
TGTGCCAGCAGCGTAGGCCCGCGCGACACTGAAGCTTTCTTT
CASSVGPRDTEAFF
>NA|TRBV14|13|NA|TRBJ1-1
TGTGCCAGCAGCCAACAGGGGAACACTGAAGCTTTCTTT
CASSQQGNTEAFF
>few|TRBV13|13|NA|TRBJ2-2
TGTGCCAGCAGCAAACAGCCCGGAGGGGAGCTGTTTTTT
CASSKQPGGELFF
>NA|TRBV10-3|13|NA|TRBJ2-2
TGTGCCATCACCTCTCGGGTTTTCGGGGAGCTGTTTTTT
CAITSRVFGELFF
>NA|TRBV28|14|TRBD1|TRBJ1-1
TGTGCCAGCAGTCCGCAGGGGGCCTTGACTGAAGCTTTCTTT
CASSPQGALTEAFF
>NA|TRBV14|16|NA|TRBJ1-1
TGTGCCAGCAGCCAAGGGACAGCCCGCTCGAACACTGAAGCTTTCTTT
CASSQGTARSNTEAFF
>once|TRBV30|15|TRBD2|TRBJ2-7
TGTGCCTGGGGACCACCAGGCGGGAGCCACTACGAGCAGTACTTC
CAWGPPGGSHYEQYF
>NA|TRBV5-4|14|TRBD1|TRBJ2-1
TGTGCCAGCAGCTTGTGGCCACAGGGGAATGAGCAGTTCTTC
CASSLWPQGNEQFF
>NA|TRBV19|14|NA|TRBJ2-2
TGTGCCAGTAGTATGAGGGAAAACACCGGGGAGCTGTTTTTT
CASSMRENTGELFF
>NA|TRBV7-2|16|TRBD1|TRBJ1-2
TGTGCCAGCAGCCCCGAGGGGACAGGGGCCCACTATGGCTACACCTTC
CASSPEGTGAHYGYTF
>NA|TRBV7-2|14|NA|TRBJ2-2
TGTGCCAGCAGCTCGGGACTCGTCACCGGGGAGCTGTTTTTT
CASSSGLVTGELFF
>NA|TRBV5-1|15|NA|TRBJ2-5
TGCGCCAGCAGCGCGGTCCCACAGGTACAAGAGACCCAGTACTTC
CASSAVPQVQETQYF
>NA|TRBV5-1|15|TRBD2|TRBJ2-1
TGCGCCAGCAGCTTAGCGGGACCCGGGGGTAATGAGCAGTTCTTC
CASSLAGPGGNEQFF
>once|TRBV6-2/TRBV6-3|16|NA|TRBJ2-5
TGTGCCAGCAGTGCCGAGGGCAGACCCTCGGGGGAGACCCAGTACTTC
CASSAEGRPSGETQYF
>NA|TRBV18|15|NA|TRBJ1-1
TGTGCCAGCTCACTTGGGACAACAGAGAACACTGAAGCTTTCTTT
CASSLGTTENTEAFF
>NA|TRBV3-1/TRBV3-2|16|TRBD1|TRBJ2-7
TGTGCCAGCAGCCAAGGATCGGCAGGGGGCGGGTACGAGCAGTACTTC
CASSQGSAGGGYEQYF
>NA|TRBV19|15|NA|TRBJ1-5
TGTGCCAGTAGTCCCGCCTACAGGGATAATCAGCCCCAGCATTTT
CASSPAYRDNQPQHF
>NA|TRBV6-2/TRBV6-3|12|NA|TRBJ1-1
TGTGCCAGCAGTACTTCAAACACTGAAGCTTTCTTT
CASSTSNTEAFF
>NA|TRBV7-3|13|TRBD2|TRBJ2-1
TGTGCCAGCAGCACAATACCGGGACTACTGCAGTTCTTC
CASSTIPGLLQFF
>NA|TRBV5-1|14|NA|TRBJ2-7
TGCGCCAGCAGCTTGGGTGACAGTTCCTACGAGCAGTACTTC
CASSLGDSSYEQYF
>NA|TRBV30|15|TRBD2|TRBJ2-5
TGTGCCTGGAGTGTAAGCGGGGGGCTTCAAGAGACCCAGTACTTC
CAWSVSGGLQETQYF
>NA|TRBV30|17|TRBD1|TRBJ2-5
TGTGCCTGGAGACTATTAAGGCTGGGACAGGGTCCGGAGACCCAGTACTTC
CAWRLLRLGQGPETQYF
>NA|TRBV10-3|15|NA|TRBJ1-1
TGTGCCATCAGTCAACAGAGTGTCATGAACACTGAAGCTTTCTTT
CAISQQSVMNTEAFF
>NA|TRBV7-8|18|TRBD1|TRBJ1-4
TGTGCCAGCAGCTTCCCTACAGGGGGCACCGAGACGGGTGAAAAACTGTTTTTT
CASSFPTGGTETGEKLFF
>NA|TRBV6-5|13|NA|TRBJ1-5
TGTGCCAGCAGCCCAAACCAGAAGCAGCCCCAGCATTTT
CASSPNQKQPQHF
>NA|TRBV7-2|15|NA|TRBJ2-3
TGTGCCAGCAGCTTATCCCAGGGGAGTGCAGATACGCAGTATTTT
CASSLSQGSADTQYF
>NA|TRBV6-5|13|NA|TRBJ1-6
TGTGCCAGCTTCGGCAGGGTTAATTCACCCCTCCACTTT
CASFGRVNSPLHF